A selection of T cell receptor beta chains follows, all from one sample in a study of blood T cell repertoires in COVID-19. TCRdb's table, derived via immunoSEQ multiplex PCR, lists solely in-frame clones and lacks some. There are tens of thousands of clones in the sample; around 85% occur only once, and roughly 12% lies in the top ten. Sequencing input: peripheral blood. Receptor source: a human donor in a cohort sampled during active COVID-19. Both conserved end residues are part of each CDR3. Fields, in order: clone size, D gene, V gene, J gene, CDR3 protein, CDR3 DNA. The D gene is left open where the match is weak. The size entry is marked missing in some rows and otherwise reads once, few, many or a size class.

-,-,TRBV5-6,TRBJ2-7,CASSFRDTSYEQYF,TGTGCCAGCAGCTTCCGGGACACTTCCTACGAGCAGTACTTC
once,TRBD2,TRBV6-5,TRBJ2-7,CASMRGPGGTYEQYF,TGTGCCAGCATGCGGGGACCGGGAGGTACCTACGAGCAGTACTTC
-,-,TRBV10-3,TRBJ1-2,CAISESRDGTIGYTF,TGTGCCATCAGTGAGTCGAGGGACGGGACTATAGGCTACACCTTC
-,TRBD2,TRBV2,TRBJ2-5,CASSGSRTSAFQETQYF,TGTGCCAGCAGTGGAAGCCGGACTAGCGCTTTCCAAGAGACCCAGTACTTC
-,TRBD1,TRBV6-5,TRBJ1-2,CASSYVRTGGGYGYTF,TGTGCCAGCAGTTACGTAAGGACAGGGGGCGGCTATGGCTACACCTTC
-,-,TRBV24-1,TRBJ2-3,CATSDWGEGTDTQYF,TGTGCCACCAGTGATTGGGGGGAAGGCACAGATACGCAGTATTTT
few,TRBD1,TRBV5-5,TRBJ2-7,CASSFGTGFEQYF,TGTGCCAGCAGCTTTGGGACAGGGTTCGAGCAGTACTTC
-,TRBD1,TRBV2,TRBJ2-5,CASSPLTGSETQYF,TGTGCCAGCAGCCCCCTGACAGGGAGTGAGACCCAGTACTTC
once,TRBD2,TRBV5-1,TRBJ2-2,CASSVRGRGGAANTGELFF,TGCGCCAGCAGCGTCCGGGGACGCGGGGGGGCCGCGAACACCGGGGAGCTGTTTTTT
-,TRBD1,TRBV18,TRBJ2-2,CASSPRGQMNTGELFF,TGTGCCAGCTCACCACGGGGACAGATGAACACCGGGGAGCTGTTTTTT
-,-,TRBV29-1,TRBJ1-2,CSAEDPEYGYTF,TGCAGCGCCGAAGATCCGGAGTATGGCTACACCTTC
-,-,TRBV30,TRBJ1-5,CAWSRQQNQPQHF,TGTGCCTGGAGTAGACAGCAAAATCAGCCCCAGCATTTT
-,TRBD1,TRBV19,TRBJ1-5,CASSGGTGIQPQHF,TGTGCCAGTAGTGGCGGGACAGGGATTCAGCCCCAGCATTTT
few,-,TRBV2,TRBJ1-2,CASSSVGHNGYTF,TGTGCCAGCAGTAGCGTGGGGCACAATGGCTACACCTTC
-,-,TRBV5-1,TRBJ1-4,CASSLVRGPNEKLFF,TGCGCCAGCAGCTTGGTTAGGGGCCCTAATGAAAAACTGTTTTTT
-,-,TRBV7-2,TRBJ2-1,CASSFFSGDNNEQFF,TGTGCCAGCAGCTTCTTCAGCGGGGACAACAATGAGCAGTTCTTC
once,TRBD1,TRBV5-6,TRBJ1-2,CASSTGTGIFRARYTF,TGTGCCAGCAGCACCGGGACAGGGATTTTCCGAGCTCGCTACACCTTC
-,-,TRBV6-1,TRBJ2-2,CASSEGSRTNTGELFF,TGTGCCAGCAGTGAAGGATCACGGACTAACACCGGGGAGCTGTTTTTT
-,-,TRBV24-1,TRBJ1-1,CATSDLGTGLNTEAFF,TGTGCCACCAGTGATTTGGGTACAGGGTTGAACACTGAAGCTTTCTTT
-,-,TRBV19,TRBJ2-5,CASSETGSETQYF,TGTGCCAGTAGCGAAACAGGGTCAGAGACCCAGTACTTC
-,TRBD1,TRBV7-2,TRBJ2-3,CASSLGDRGQDTQYF,TGTGCCAGCAGCTTGGGTGACAGGGGGCAAGATACGCAGTATTTT
once,TRBD2,TRBV2,TRBJ2-3,CASSIAGGPDTQYF,TGTGCCAGCAGTATAGCGGGGGGGCCGGATACGCAGTATTTT
-,TRBD1,TRBV27,TRBJ1-5,CASSLLGTGDHSNQPQHF,TGTGCCAGCAGTTTATTGGGGACAGGGGACCATAGCAATCAGCCCCAGCATTTT
-,TRBD2,TRBV2,TRBJ2-5,CASSERASGAETQYF,TGTGCCAGCAGTGAAAGGGCTAGCGGGGCTGAGACCCAGTACTTC
-,-,TRBV5-8,TRBJ2-5,CASSFGTLQETQYF,TGTGCCAGCAGCTTCGGGACACTCCAAGAGACCCAGTACTTC
-,-,TRBV12-2,TRBJ1-2,CASRLAGTGKGYTF,TGTGCAAGTCGCTTAGCGGGGACAGGGAAAGGCTACACCTTC
-,-,TRBV7-9,TRBJ1-5,CASSARGAMDSNQPQHF,TGTGCCAGCAGTGCCCGCGGGGCAATGGATAGCAATCAGCCCCAGCATTTT
-,-,TRBV29-1,TRBJ2-7,CSVEVTENEQYF,TGCAGCGTTGAAGTAACCGAGAACGAGCAGTACTTC
-,-,TRBV3-1/TRBV3-2,TRBJ2-1,CASSQDRTKHNEQFF,TGTGCCAGCAGCCAGGACCGGACAAAACACAATGAGCAGTTCTTC
few,-,TRBV2,TRBJ2-3,CASKGGDAGDTQYF,TGTGCCAGCAAAGGCGGGGACGCCGGAGATACGCAGTATTTT
once,-,TRBV19,TRBJ2-7,CASSLRGHSYEQYF,TGTGCCAGTAGCCTGAGGGGACACAGCTACGAGCAGTACTTC
-,TRBD2,TRBV7-9,TRBJ2-3,CASSLLAGMSTDTQYF,TGTGCCAGCAGCTTATTAGCGGGGATGAGCACAGATACGCAGTATTTT
few,-,TRBV4-2,TRBJ1-5,CASSQGQTDNQPQHF,TGTGCCAGCAGCCAAGGACAGACAGATAATCAGCCCCAGCATTTT
-,-,TRBV3-1/TRBV3-2,TRBJ1-6,CASSQDSGRAPGDVYSNSPLHF,TGTGCCAGCAGCCAAGATAGTGGGAGGGCGCCGGGGGATGTATATAGTAATTCACCCCTCCACTTT
-,-,TRBV5-1,TRBJ1-5,CASSLGAGQPQHF,TGCGCCAGCAGCTTGGGGGCGGGTCAGCCCCAGCATTTT
-,TRBD1,TRBV10-3,TRBJ2-7,CAISGPLGTGSYEQYF,TGTGCCATCAGTGGGCCCTTGGGGACAGGGAGCTACGAGCAGTACTTC